These 6 T cell receptor beta chains originate from one sample sequenced in a study of blood T cell repertoires in COVID-19. Libraries were prepared by immunoSEQ multiplex PCR; TCRdb keeps only in-frame clonotypes and omits some of them. Among about 420,000 clones listed, around 90% were seen once. Input material: peripheral blood. These receptors originate from a man younger than 35 with COVID-19, enrolled during active disease.

This sequence joins TRBV20-1 and TRBJ2-1; D unresolved. Looked up from germline, CDR1 is DFQATT and CDR2 is SNEGSKA (reference sequence). V was clipped by 5 bases and J by 5 bases, with 7 bases between them. The CDR3 has 11 amino acids. DNA for the CDR3: TGCAGTGCTTTCAATGACAATGAGCAGTTCTTC. Translating gives CSAFNDNEQFF.

The genes are TRBV10-3 and TRBJ2-5, with a possible D match to TRBD2 (6 bases). Between the trimmed V and J ends, which lost 3 bases and 5 bases, there was a span of 19 bases. The CDR3 spans 16 residues. Germline CDR1 reads ENHRY; CDR2 reads SYGVKD. In nucleotides, the CDR3 is TGTGCCATCAGTGACCCGACTAGAGGGGTATGGGAGACCCAGTACTTC. Translation gives CAISDPTRGVWETQYF.

The J gene is TRBJ1-5, the V gene TRBV5-5; 7 bases fit TRBD1. Germline values: CDR1 SGHKS, CDR2 YYEKEE (reference sequence). The CDR3 loop spans 14 amino acids. V shed 1 base, J shed 4 bases, and the junction held 2 bases outside the gene matches. DNA for the CDR3: TGTGCCAGCAGCTTGCGACAGGGAAATCAGCCCCAGCATTTT. Its protein product is CASSLRQGNQPQHF.

This chain uses TRBV18 with TRBJ2-7, with 8 positions matching TRBD1. This CDR3 comprises 14 residues. Trimming removed 2 bases from V and 5 bases from J; junction bases left unmatched: 5. Germline assignment: CDR1 KGHSH and CDR2 LQKENI. DNA for the CDR3: TGTGCCAGCTCACCATCGACAGGGGAAGACGAGCAGTACTTC. Protein sequence: CASSPSTGEDEQYF.

V is TRBV29-1 and J is TRBJ2-7, with 7 positions matching TRBD2. The V segment lost 1 base and the J segment 3 bases; nucleotides outside the gene matches: 18. CDR1 and CDR2 from the germline V gene are SQVTM and ANQGSEA. This CDR3 spans 18 amino acids. In DNA, the CDR3 is TGCAGCGTTGAAGCCATTGTCCCCCGACTAGCAGACGACTACGAGCAGTACTTC. This encodes CSVEAIVPRLADDYEQYF.

The V gene is TRBV5-1, the J gene TRBJ2-2; D possibly corresponds to TRBD1 (5 bases). The CDR3 has 13 residues. Looked up from germline, CDR1 is SGHRS and CDR2 is YFSETQ. Trimming removed 4 bases from V and 1 base from J, with 5 bases in between. CDR3 in DNA: TGCGCCAGCAGCGGACAGAACACCGGGGAGCTGTTTTTT. Translated, it gives CASSGQNTGELFF.